This TCR beta chain was identified during a study of molecular identifiers for immune sequencing clone quantification. Comments on this clonotype: Antigen unknown.

General study results and limits: Barcode sharing among identical TCR molecules could make large clones appear smaller. Effector cells had over 98% of their molecules in clones above 20 RNA copies, while naive cells had under 1%.

Sorting recovered naive CD8 T cells on a CD8+CD4-CCR7+CD45RA+ profile. Bulk TCR libraries used previously described methods and listed TCR primers. TCRdb re-analysed the PCR reads in MiXCR, keeping a single row per CDR3 protein. The data show a few hundred thousand distinct CDR3 sequences, about 21% seen once. CDR1 DFQATT and CDR2 SNEGSKA come from the germline V gene (reference sequence). The CDR3 length is 14 residues. V gave up 5 bases and J gave up 4 bases; unmatched junction bases: 10. Sequenced sample: naive CD8+ T cells from blood, with Jurkat cell RNA spiked in. Noted subset: FACS-sorted CD8+CD4-CCR7+CD45RA+ naive T cells. This sequence joins TRBV20-1 and TRBJ1-1, with TRBD1 matching over 7 bases. The clonotype comes from a human donor in good health. Some libraries in this study had Jurkat cell RNA spiked in. Here the CDR3 reads CSAYTGAGVTEAFF. In DNA, the CDR3 is TGCAGTGCTTACACAGGGGCTGGGGTCACTGAAGCTTTCTTT.